This T cell receptor (beta chain) derives from a study of control samples from healthy donors and cancer patients. Assay used: immunoSEQ multiplex PCR; TCRdb lists only in-frame clones, some missing. The repertoire holds about 49,000 clones, with approximately 83% as singletons. The CDR3 extends over 17 amino acids. Trimming cost V 3 bases and J 7 bases; bases outside gene matches: 12. Per the germline V gene, CDR1 is MNHNS and CDR2 is SASEGT. The J gene is TRBJ1-4, the V gene TRBV6-1; 9 nucleotides agree with TRBD1. The clonotype originates from a woman in her 50s with lung cancer. The material sequenced was PBMCs. In DNA form, the CDR3 reads TGTGCCAGCAGTGATCGGACAGGGGTGATGTTGGGTGAAAAACTGTTTTTT. Translation gives CASSDRTGVMLGEKLFF.